Below, 27 T cell receptor beta chains from the same sample are listed, as sequenced in a study of blood T cell repertoires in COVID-19. TCRdb keeps only in-frame clones here, not all; method: immunoSEQ multiplex PCR. There are approximately 190,000 clones in the sample; 82% occur only once, and 5.2% lies in the top ten. Material for sequencing was PBMCs or T cells enriched from blood (not recorded which). The receptors derive from a woman aged 55-69 years with acute COVID-19.

The chain is built from TRBV29-1 and TRBJ2-5; TRBD2 agrees at 8 bases. The CDR3 runs to 13 residues. The trim removed 7 bases at V and 5 bases at J, leaving 9 bases unmatched. Germline V gene lookup returns CDR1 SQVTM and CDR2 ANQGSEA. For the CDR3, the DNA is TGCAGCGCCTCGACTAGCGCACGGGAGACCCAGTACTTC. It translates to CSASTSARETQYF.

The CDR3 coding sequence is TGTGCCAGCAGCCCCGAGGTTACCGGGGAGAACACTGAAGCTTTCTTT. Protein sequence: CASSPEVTGENTEAFF. The rearrangement links TRBV4-2 to TRBJ1-1; D gene uncertain. Trimming left V 4 bases short and J 1 base short, with 16 bases between. This CDR3 region has 16 residues. Germline values: CDR1 LGHNA, CDR2 YNFKEQ.

The chain uses TRBV15 and TRBJ2-1; tentative D call: TRBD2 (5 bases). This CDR3 is built from 16 residues. Germline V gene sequence: CDR1 LNHNV, CDR2 YYDKDF (reference sequence). The V end was cut by 0 bases, the J end by 5 bases, with 14 bases between. CDR3 region: CATSRDQERINNEQFF. The CDR3 coding sequence is TGTGCCACCAGCAGAGATCAAGAGCGGATTAACAATGAGCAGTTCTTC.

The J gene is TRBJ1-2, the V gene TRBV5-6, with D perhaps matching TRBD1 (6 bases). Trimming pared 4 bases from V and 8 bases from J, leaving 18 bases between. CDR3 length equals 14 residues. Germline V gene data show CDR1 as SGHDT and CDR2 as YYEEEE. The DNA of the CDR3 is TGTGCCAGCAGCCCAGGGGAGGGCCTAGAGGGCTACACCTTC. It yields the protein CASSPGEGLEGYTF.

The chain has TRBV10-2 and TRBJ2-3; D call uncertain. V shed 4 bases and J shed 10 bases, with 15 bases lying between them. The CDR3 totals 13 residues. CDR1 WSHSY and CDR2 SAAADI come from the germline V gene. The CDR3 nucleotides read TGCGCCAGCAGTGGGGCCACTCAAACCCCGCAGTATTTT. Protein sequence: CASSGATQTPQYF.

The chain couples TRBV29-1 to TRBJ2-3, with 10 bases aligning to TRBD1. Germline V CDR1 and CDR2: SQVTM, ANQGSEA. The V segment lost 5 bases and the J segment 5 bases; nucleotides outside the gene matches: 7. CDR3 length: 14 amino acids. CDR3 sequence (DNA): TGCAGCGTTTTCGACAGGGGGCGCGGAGATACGCAGTATTTT. Translated: CSVFDRGRGDTQYF.

The gene calls are TRBV10-2 and TRBJ1-1, with D possibly matching TRBD1 (5 bases). CDR3 length equals 15 residues. Looked up from germline, CDR1 is WSHSY and CDR2 is SAAADI. V was cut by 5 bases and J by 10 bases, with 23 bases left in between. The CDR3 DNA is TGCGCCAGCAGTAAGTTGGGGTTAACAGGAACCGCAGCTTTCTTT. Translating gives CASSKLGLTGTAAFF.

The V gene is TRBV7-9, the J gene TRBJ2-5; 8 nucleotides agree with TRBD2. The CDR3 runs to 14 residues. After removal of 1 base from V and 4 bases from J, the junction contained 2 bases not matched to a gene. Germline CDR1 SEHNR, CDR2 FQNEAQ (reference sequence). DNA for the CDR3: TGTGCCAGCAGCTTAGACCGGGGGGGAGAGACCCAGTACTTC. Residues: CASSLDRGGETQYF.

This clone was observed a handful of times. This chain links TRBV19 with TRBJ1-2, with D possibly TRBD1 on 5 matching bases. CDR3 length equals 15 residues. Deletions cut 7 bases from V and 8 bases from J, with 23 bases between. The V gene's germline CDR1 is LNHDA and CDR2 SQIVND (reference sequence). The DNA for the CDR3 is TGTGCCAGTACCCTACCCAGGGAAAGGTCTCGAGGCTACACCTTC. Its protein is CASTLPRERSRGYTF.

The rearrangement uses TRBV7-2 and TRBJ1-4; 8 nucleotides line up with TRBD1. Germline V gene sequence: CDR1 SGHTA, CDR2 FQGNSA. J gave up 5 bases and V 3 bases, and 5 bases lay outside the gene matches. The CDR3 extends over 15 amino acids. CDR3 region: CASSFLQGGNEKLFF. CDR3 coding DNA: TGTGCCAGCAGCTTCTTACAGGGGGGGAATGAAAAACTGTTTTTT.

The V call is TRBV7-2, the J call TRBJ1-1; TRBD1 agrees at 9 bases. Trimming at V came to 4 bases and at J to 6 bases, leaving 9 bases not matched to a gene. The CDR3 is made up of 15 amino acids. Germline CDR1 and CDR2: SGHTA and FQGNSA. CDR3 in DNA: TGTGCCAGCAGCTCCCTTATGAGACAGGGGGCTGAAGCTTTCTTT. It is translated as CASSSLMRQGAEAFF.

This sequence joins TRBV4-2 and TRBJ2-1; D call uncertain. CDR1 LGHNA and CDR2 YNFKEQ come from the germline V gene. The CDR3 consists of 13 residues. Trimming pared 0 bases from V and 5 bases from J, leaving 5 bases between. The CDR3 DNA follows: TGTGCCAGCAGCCAAGAGGCCAACAATGAGCAGTTCTTC. Translating it yields CASSQEANNEQFF.

The genes are TRBV27 and TRBJ1-3, with D maybe TRBD1 (6 bases). The CDR3 loop spans 15 amino acids. Trimming stripped 5 bases from V and 2 bases from J, with 13 bases between. Germline CDR1 MNHEY, CDR2 SMNVEV (reference sequence). CDR3 sequence reads: CASSNTGPPGNTIYF. The CDR3 DNA reads as TGTGCCAGCAGTAACACAGGGCCTCCTGGAAACACCATATATTTT.

The chain employs TRBV4-1 and TRBJ2-2, with TRBD2 matching 10 bases. Looked up from germline, CDR1 is MGHRA and CDR2 is YSYEKL. V shed 0 bases, J shed 6 bases, and the junction held 7 bases outside the gene matches. This CDR3 is 17 amino acids long. The chain's CDR3 is CASSQERLAGVSGELFF. The CDR3 DNA follows: TGCGCCAGCAGCCAAGAAAGGCTAGCGGGAGTTTCCGGGGAGCTGTTTTTT.

The chain carries TRBV5-6 and TRBJ1-4; maybe TRBD1 (6 bases). CDR3 length: 18 amino acids. The germline V gene has CDR1 SGHDT and CDR2 YYEEEE. Trimming took 2 bases from V and 8 from J, leaving 25 bases between them. The CDR3 nucleotides are TGTGCCAGCAGCTTTTTAGGTTCGAGGACAGCCAAGGGCGAAAAACTGTTTTTT. Translating gives CASSFLGSRTAKGEKLFF.

This chain joins TRBV19 and TRBJ2-1; D possibly corresponds to TRBD1 (6 bases). V lost 5 bases, J lost 8 bases, and 16 bases lay in between. This CDR3 has 14 residues. Germline V CDR1 and CDR2: LNHDA, SQIVND (reference sequence). For the CDR3, the DNA is TGTGCCAGTAGTGACCCAGGGGTGGATGATGAGCAGTTCTTC. It is translated as CASSDPGVDDEQFF. Full variable domain (remainder filled in from reference TRBV19 and TRBJ2-1): DGGITQSPKYLFRKEGQNVTLSCEQNLNHDAMYWYRQDPGQGLRLIYYSQIVNDFQKGDIAEGYSVSREKKESFPLTVTSAQKNPTAFYLCASSDPGVDDEQFFGPGTRLTVL.

The chain links TRBV7-6 to TRBJ2-3; a weak D match, TRBD2 (5 bases). Trimming pared 0 bases from V and 8 bases from J, leaving 9 bases between. Germline V lookup: CDR1 SGHVS, CDR2 FNYEAQ. The CDR3 is made up of 13 amino acids. The CDR3 nucleotides are TGTGCCAGCAGCTTAGCGAGCGGTGGTACGCAGTATTTT. Amino acids: CASSLASGGTQYF.

V gene TRBV2 combines with J gene TRBJ1-2, with TRBD1 as a possible D gene (6 bases). V was shortened by 11 bases and J by 8 bases, with 18 bases between the two germline ends. Germline CDR1 reads SNHLY; CDR2 reads FYNNEI. This CDR3 has 12 residues. The CDR3 coding sequence is TGTGCCGGTAGACAGGTTGGGGGCGGCTACACCTTC. Translation: CAGRQVGGGYTF.

In its sample, this clone was seen a few times. This sequence joins TRBV20-1 and TRBJ1-3; D unresolved. The V gene's germline CDR1 is DFQATT and CDR2 SNEGSKA (reference sequence). The CDR3 covers 13 residues. V was cut by 3 bases and J by 1 base, with 7 bases left in between. CDR3 sequence reads: CSASGESGNTIYF. In DNA form, the CDR3 reads TGCAGTGCTAGTGGGGAGTCTGGAAACACCATATATTTT.

The chain is built from TRBV18 and TRBJ2-2, with a possible D match to TRBD1 (6 bases). The germline V gene has CDR1 KGHSH and CDR2 LQKENI. This CDR3 comprises 14 residues. V was cut by 6 bases and J by 3 bases, with 11 bases left in between. CDR3 loop: CASSFRQDTGELFF. In nucleotides, the CDR3 is TGTGCCAGCTCCTTTAGACAGGACACCGGGGAGCTGTTTTTT. Supplemented by reference TRBV18 and TRBJ2-2, the full variable domain reads NAGVMQNPRHLVRRRGQEARLRCSPMKGHSHVYWYRQLPEEGLKFMVYLQKENIIDESGMPKERFSAEFPKEGPSILRIQQVVRGDSAAYFCASSFRQDTGELFFGEGSRLTVL.

The CDR3 region is CASMGAGGYNEQFF. DNA for the CDR3: TGTGCCAGTATGGGAGCGGGGGGCTACAATGAGCAGTTCTTC. The V call is TRBV19, the J call TRBJ2-1; 9 bases match TRBD2. Germline V gene data show CDR1 as LNHDA and CDR2 as SQIVND (reference sequence). V was clipped by 7 bases and J by 3 bases; unmatched bases: 4. The CDR3 extends over 14 amino acids.

J is TRBJ1-2 and V is TRBV4-3; unclear D gene. The CDR3 is made up of 14 amino acids. CDR1 LGHNA and CDR2 YSLEER come from the germline V gene. V lost 1 base, J lost 1 base, and 7 bases lay in between. The CDR3 DNA sequence: TGCGCCAGCAGCCAAGGTCACAGTAACTATGGCTACACCTTC. It translates to CASSQGHSNYGYTF.

The chain employs TRBV6-5 and TRBJ2-1; D unresolved. Trimming removed 6 bases from V and 0 bases from J, with 9 bases in between. CDR3 length equals 14 residues. The germline V gene encodes CDR1 MNHEY and CDR2 SVGAGI. The CDR3 DNA follows: TGTGCCAGCAGCTCCCAAGCCTCCTACAATGAGCAGTTCTTC. It yields the protein CASSSQASYNEQFF.

The genes are TRBV7-9 and TRBJ1-1; D not resolved. The CDR3 totals 13 residues. Germline-derived CDR1 and CDR2 are SEHNR and FQNEAQ (reference sequence). Trimming took 1 base from V and 6 from J, leaving 9 bases between them. The DNA of the CDR3 is TGTGCCAGCAGCTTAGGGGTGGGCGCTGAAGCTTTCTTT. This translates into CASSLGVGAEAFF.

The chain employs TRBV24-1 and TRBJ2-3; TRBD1 aligns across 8 bases. The CDR3 has 15 amino acids. V was clipped by 9 bases and J by 2 bases; unmatched bases: 9. Germline loops: CDR1 KGHDR, CDR2 SFDVKD. This chain's CDR3 is CATGEQGGYTDTQYF. The CDR3, as DNA: TGTGCCACCGGGGAACAGGGGGGCTACACAGATACGCAGTATTTT.

V gene TRBV20-1 combines with J gene TRBJ1-1; possible D gene TRBD1, 5 bases. The germline gives CDR1 DFQATT, CDR2 SNEGSKA (reference sequence). The V and J ends lost 3 bases and 4 bases respectively, with 18 bases between them. This CDR3 is 15 amino acids long. For the CDR3, the DNA is TGCAGTGCTAGTCTATCAGTGGGGGGGGGCACTGAAGCTTTCTTT. It translates to CSASLSVGGGTEAFF.

The chain is built from TRBV12-3 or TRBV12-4 and TRBJ2-5, with D tentatively TRBD1 (6 bases). The CDR3 runs to 13 residues. The V end lost 6 bases, the J end lost 1 base, and 9 bases lay between the germline ends. The CDR3 protein is CASSWGPQETQYF. CDR3 DNA: TGTGCCAGCAGCTGGGGGCCCCAAGAGACCCAGTACTTC.